A selection of T cell receptor beta chains follows, all from one sample in a study of T cell repertoires in cytomegalovirus infection. TCRdb re-analysed the reads in MiXCR, keeping a single row per CDR3 protein. Of over 300,000 distinct CDR3 sequences listed, 15% to 20% are singletons. The sample was PBMCs. The receptor source for this set is a human donor in good health (CMV status not recorded). Some clones in this sample may be carry-over from other donors' samples. Each CDR3 is given with its conserved first and last residue. D genes are given only for firm matches. For some rows the clone size is stated as once, few or many, or as a class when expanded; others skip it.

size | J | V | D | DNA | CDR3
many | TRBJ2-2 | TRBV12-3/TRBV12-4 | . | TGTGCCAGCAGTGTAAGGTGGGACACCGGGGAGCTGTTTTTT | CASSVRWDTGELFF
. | TRBJ1-2 | TRBV5-4 | . | TGTGCCAGCAGCTTGGACTCGGGGAATTACTATGGCTACACCTTC | CASSLDSGNYYGYTF
. | TRBJ2-1 | TRBV19 | TRBD2 | TGTGCCAGTAGTATCTTGCGGGGGGGCACCAATGAGCAGTTCTTC | CASSILRGGTNEQFF
. | TRBJ2-7 | TRBV7-9 | TRBD2 | TGTGCCAGCAGCCAAACTAGCGGGGCCCCGTTGGGAGAGCAGTACTTC | CASSQTSGAPLGEQYF
. | TRBJ2-1 | TRBV4-1 | TRBD1 | TGCGCCAGCAGCCAAGAAATGACAGGGGGCAAGGCTGAGCAGTTCTTC | CASSQEMTGGKAEQFF
many | TRBJ2-3 | TRBV7-2 | TRBD1 | TGTGCCAGCAGCGACAGGGGGACCACAGATACGCAGTATTTT | CASSDRGTTDTQYF
few | TRBJ2-5 | TRBV19 | TRBD2 | TGTGCCAGTAGTATCCTAAGCGGGGGGGCTCCGGAGACCCAGTACTTC | CASSILSGGAPETQYF
few | TRBJ1-1 | TRBV5-6 | . | TGTGCCAGCAGCTTGGTGACAAGCGGCGGGGCTGAAGCTTTCTTT | CASSLVTSGGAEAFF
. | TRBJ1-1 | TRBV28 | TRBD1 | TGTGCCAGCAGAACTCGGACAGGGGGAAACACTGAAGCTTTCTTT | CASRTRTGGNTEAFF
few | TRBJ2-7 | TRBV20-1 | . | TGCAGTGCTAGAGATCGGGGGGCCGCCGAGCAGTACTTC | CSARDRGAAEQYF
. | TRBJ2-4 | TRBV7-4 | . | TGTACCAGCAGCAAGTGGGACAAAGGGGATAACATTCAGTACTTC | CTSSKWDKGDNIQYF
few | TRBJ2-3 | TRBV7-2 | TRBD2 | TGTGCCAGCAGCCCGGGGGGGCCGAATACGCAGTATTTT | CASSPGGPNTQYF
few | TRBJ1-3 | TRBV6-8 | . | TGTGCCAGCAGTGCAGGGAACGGAAACACCATATATTTT | CASSAGNGNTIYF
few | TRBJ2-1 | TRBV20-1 | . | TGCAGTGCTAGTAGGCAGGCCTCCTACAATGAGCAGTTCTTC | CSASRQASYNEQFF
many | TRBJ1-2 | TRBV11-2 | TRBD1 | TGTGCCAGCAGCTCAAGACAGGGGCTTAGCTATGGCTACACCTTC | CASSSRQGLSYGYTF
few | TRBJ1-2 | TRBV28 | . | TGTGCCAGCAGTTTAGTGACAGGCAGCTATGGCTACACCTTC | CASSLVTGSYGYTF
few | TRBJ2-1 | TRBV12-3/TRBV12-4 | TRBD1 | TGTGCCAGCAGGGGCCTCGGGACAGGATACAATGAGCAGTTCTTC | CASRGLGTGYNEQFF
few | TRBJ2-2 | TRBV18 | TRBD2 | TGTGCCAGCTCACCGGAGGGACTAGCGAACACCGGGGAGCTGTTTTTT | CASSPEGLANTGELFF
. | TRBJ2-2 | TRBV12-3/TRBV12-4 | TRBD1 | TGTGCCAGCAGTTGGGCAGGGGGCTTCACCGGGGAGCTGTTTTTT | CASSWAGGFTGELFF
many | TRBJ2-7 | TRBV10-3 | TRBD1 | TGTGCCATCAGTGACGGGACAGCCACCTACGAGCAGTACTTC | CAISDGTATYEQYF
. | TRBJ2-7 | TRBV19 | . | TGTGCCAGTAGTTACACTCCGGGACCTCCCTACGAGCAGTACTTC | CASSYTPGPPYEQYF
. | TRBJ2-1 | TRBV10-3 | TRBD1 | TGTGCCACGAGGGACAGGGCGTGGAATGAGCAGTTCTTC | CATRDRAWNEQFF
many | TRBJ1-5 | TRBV7-6 | . | TGTGCCAGCAGCTTAAGGAGCAGCGGCAATCAGCCCCAGCATTTT | CASSLRSSGNQPQHF
few | TRBJ1-6 | TRBV7-2 | . | TGTGCCAGCAGCCTACAACCACCTCCTTCACCCCTCCACTTT | CASSLQPPPSPLHF
many | TRBJ1-5 | TRBV4-1 | . | TGCGCCAGCAGCCAAGATATTGGGGCCATGAGCAATCAGCCCCAGCATTTT | CASSQDIGAMSNQPQHF